A single sample is the source of the 13 T cell receptor beta chains below, sequenced in a study of a mutant IDH1 vaccine in newly diagnosed glioma. The time point denotes: week 47, end of study. What each vaccine dose contained was 300 ug of mutant IDH1 20-mer peptide, accompanied by topical imiquimod. Antigens for these TCRs are unknown. The repertoire was sequenced with immunoSEQ multiplex PCR; TCRdb's copy has only in-frame clones and lacks some. The data hold some 21,000 clones, with approximately 84% observed a single time. This material consisted of PBMCs, taken from a glioma patient whose treatment included an IDH1 peptide vaccine. These receptors all stem from a man between 35 and 55 years old with glioma.

The chain carries TRBV7-3 and TRBJ1-2, with TRBD1 matching 7 bases. This CDR3 is built from 15 residues. Trimming at V came to 4 bases and at J to 7 bases, leaving 12 bases not matched to a gene. The germline gives CDR1 SGHTA, CDR2 FQGTGA. This CDR3 reads CASSSQGHTSSGYTF. DNA of the CDR3: TGTGCCAGCAGCTCACAGGGGCATACTTCCAGTGGCTACACCTTC. Together with reference TRBV7-3 and TRBJ1-2, the CDR3 gives the full variable domain: GAGVSQTPSNKVTEKGKYVELRCDPISGHTALYWYRQSLGQGPEFLIYFQGTGAADDSGLPNDRFFAVRPEGSVSTLKIQRTERGDSAVYLCASSSQGHTSSGYTFGSGTRLTVV.

This clone was recorded once. This rearrangement joins TRBV15 to TRBJ2-1; TRBD2 agrees at 9 bases. This CDR3 has 20 residues. V dropped 1 base and J dropped 2; count of bases not matched to a gene: 15. CDR1 and CDR2 from the germline V gene are LNHNV and YYDKDF (reference sequence). CDR3 sequence: CATSRVLGREGHLAYNEQFF. CDR3 coding DNA: TGTGCCACCAGCAGAGTCCTGGGGCGGGAGGGCCATTTGGCCTACAATGAGCAGTTCTTC.

This clone was seen only a few times. DNA for the CDR3: TGCGCCAGCAGGGGCGCGGTTGCGGGAGGGCCCACAGATACGCAGTATTTT. This encodes CASRGAVAGGPTDTQYF. This rearrangement joins TRBV5-1 to TRBJ2-3; 9 bases align to TRBD2. CDR3 length equals 17 residues. CDR1 and CDR2 (germline): SGHRS, YFSETQ. Trimming cost V 5 bases and J 2 bases; bases outside gene matches: 12. The whole variable domain, filled in from reference TRBV5-1 and TRBJ2-3, reads KAGVTQTPRYLIKTRGQQVTLSCSPISGHRSVSWYQQTPGQGLQFLFEYFSETQRNKGNFPGRFSGRQFSNSRSEMNVSTLELGDSALYLCASRGAVAGGPTDTQYFGPGTRLTVL.

This clone was picked up one time. The rearrangement uses TRBV7-9 and TRBJ2-2; TRBD2 matches at 14 bases. This CDR3 has 14 residues. Germline CDR1 is SEHNR and CDR2 is FQNEAQ (reference sequence). V shed 11 bases and J 3 bases; nucleotides not matched to a gene: 2. CDR3 sequence (DNA): TGTGCCGGACTAGCGGGAGGATACACCGGGGAGCTGTTTTTT. This codes for CAGLAGGYTGELFF.

This chain joins TRBV6-5 and TRBJ2-3, with 13 bases fitting TRBD2. V shed 4 bases, J shed 4 bases, and the junction held 5 bases outside the gene matches. The V gene's germline CDR1 is MNHEY and CDR2 SVGAGI. The CDR3 is 16 amino acids. The CDR3 region has the DNA TGTGCCAGCAGTTGGACTAGCGGGAGAGTGTCAGATACGCAGTATTTT. Its protein product is CASSWTSGRVSDTQYF.

V is TRBV5-4 and J is TRBJ1-2; 7 positions agree with TRBD1. CDR1 is SGHNT, CDR2 YYREEE, per germline (reference sequence). The CDR3 is 15 amino acids. The junction had 9 bases not matched to a gene; V was cut back by 3 bases and J by 4 bases. Here the CDR3 DNA reads TGTGCCAGCAGCTCGAAAGGGGGCACCGGCTATGGCTACACCTTC. It encodes CASSSKGGTGYGYTF.

The V and J genes are TRBV7-9 and TRBJ2-3; no clear D. Trimming pared 4 bases from V and 2 bases from J, leaving 1 base between. Germline CDR1 and CDR2: SEHNR and FQNEAQ (reference sequence). This CDR3 comprises 11 residues. CDR3 amino acids: CASSSTDTQYF. The CDR3 DNA sequence: TGTGCCAGCAGCTCCACAGATACGCAGTATTTT. Variable domain in full (rest from reference TRBV7-9 and TRBJ2-3): DTGVSQNPRHKITKRGQNVTFRCDPISEHNRLYWYRQTLGQGPEFLTYFQNEAQLEKSRLLSDRFSAERPKGSFSTLEIQRTEQGDSAMYLCASSSTDTQYFGPGTRLTVL.

V usage is TRBV7-9 and J usage is TRBJ2-7, with 8 bases that match TRBD1. Germline CDR1 reads SEHNR; CDR2 reads FQNEAQ (reference sequence). The CDR3 sequence is 14 residues long. The junction had 7 bases not matched to a gene; V was cut back by 5 bases and J by 4 bases. The DNA for the CDR3 is TGTGCCAGCAGCGCTGACAGGGGTGGGTACGAGCAGTACTTC. This codes for CASSADRGGYEQYF.

The V and J genes are TRBV11-2 and TRBJ2-7; possibly TRBD2 for D (5 bases). This CDR3 is 13 amino acids long. The V end lost 3 bases, the J end lost 0 bases, and 6 bases lay between the germline ends. Germline-derived CDR1 and CDR2 are SGHAT and FQNNGV. In DNA, the CDR3 is TGTGCCAGCAGCTTCGGGGACTCCTACGAGCAGTACTTC. Translation: CASSFGDSYEQYF.

The chain recombines TRBV5-1 with TRBJ2-7, with TRBD1 matching 8 bases. CDR3 length: 15 amino acids. The V gene's germline CDR1 is SGHRS and CDR2 YFSETQ. V dropped 4 bases and J dropped 8; count of bases not matched to a gene: 14. The CDR3 DNA follows: TGCGCCAGCAGCCCTATGACCGACAGGGGTCGGAAGCAGTACTTC. It encodes CASSPMTDRGRKQYF.

The CDR3 DNA reads as TGTGCCAGCAGCCACCCGGGCAGGGCCCTCTACGAGCAGTACTTC. Translating it yields CASSHPGRALYEQYF. The chain has TRBV6-5 and TRBJ2-7; the D gene is possibly TRBD1 (5 bases). Germline CDR1 is MNHEY and CDR2 is SVGAGI. The CDR3 has 15 residues. The V end was cut by 6 bases, the J end by 3 bases, with 18 bases between.

This chain joins TRBV29-1 and TRBJ2-1; possible D gene TRBD2, 5 bases. The V end lost 1 base, the J end lost 10 bases, and 11 bases lay between the germline ends. This CDR3 has 12 residues. Germline V lookup: CDR1 SQVTM, CDR2 ANQGSEA. The CDR3 DNA reads TGCAGCGTTGAAGGGACTCCCAACGAGCAGTTCTTC. Its translation: CSVEGTPNEQFF.

V and J are TRBV7-8 and TRBJ2-5; 7 bases align to TRBD2. The length of the CDR3 is 15 residues. Germline CDR1 reads SGHVS; CDR2 reads FQNEAQ. The J segment lost 5 bases and the V segment lost 4 bases, leaving 10 bases of the junction unmatched. The CDR3 sequence is CASSSGERDGETQYF. In DNA, the CDR3 is TGTGCCAGCAGCTCTGGGGAGCGGGACGGGGAGACCCAGTACTTC. Complete variable domain (other parts from reference TRBV7-8 and TRBJ2-5): GAGVSQSPRYKVAKRGQDVALRCDPISGHVSLFWYQQALGQGPEFLTYFQNEAQLDKSGLPSDRFFAERPEGSVSTLKIQRTQQEDSAVYLCASSSGERDGETQYFGPGTRLLVL.